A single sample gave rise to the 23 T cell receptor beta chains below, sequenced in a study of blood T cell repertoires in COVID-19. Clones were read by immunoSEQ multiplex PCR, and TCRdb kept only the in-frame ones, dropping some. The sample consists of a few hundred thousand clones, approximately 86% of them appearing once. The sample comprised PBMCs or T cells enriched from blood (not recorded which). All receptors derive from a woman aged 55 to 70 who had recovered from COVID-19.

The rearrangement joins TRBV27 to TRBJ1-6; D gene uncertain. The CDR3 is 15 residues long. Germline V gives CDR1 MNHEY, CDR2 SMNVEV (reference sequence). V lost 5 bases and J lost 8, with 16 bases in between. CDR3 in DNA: TGTGCCAGCAGTGAAACTAGGCCATCTCATTCACCCCTCCACTTT. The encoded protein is CASSETRPSHSPLHF.

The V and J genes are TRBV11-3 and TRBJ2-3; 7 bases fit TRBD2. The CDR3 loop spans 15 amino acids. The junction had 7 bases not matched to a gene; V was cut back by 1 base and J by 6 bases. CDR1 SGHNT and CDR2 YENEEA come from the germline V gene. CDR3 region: CASSLVYGGGDTQYF. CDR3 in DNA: TGTGCCAGCAGCTTAGTATACGGGGGAGGGGATACGCAGTATTTT.

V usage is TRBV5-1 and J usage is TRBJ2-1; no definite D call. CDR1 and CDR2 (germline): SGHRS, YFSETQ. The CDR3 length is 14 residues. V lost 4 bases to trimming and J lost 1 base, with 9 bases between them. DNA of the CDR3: TGCGCCAGCAGCAGAGTTGTGTCCTACAATGAGCAGTTCTTC. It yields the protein CASSRVVSYNEQFF. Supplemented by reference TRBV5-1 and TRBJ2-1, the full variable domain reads KAGVTQTPRYLIKTRGQQVTLSCSPISGHRSVSWYQQTPGQGLQFLFEYFSETQRNKGNFPGRFSGRQFSNSRSEMNVSTLELGDSALYLCASSRVVSYNEQFFGPGTRLTVL.

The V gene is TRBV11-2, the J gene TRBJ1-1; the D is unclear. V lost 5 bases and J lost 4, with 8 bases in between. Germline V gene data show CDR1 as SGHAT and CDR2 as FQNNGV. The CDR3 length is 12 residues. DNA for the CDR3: TGTGCCAGCAGCCCCCGGAGCACTGAAGCTTTCTTT. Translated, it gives CASSPRSTEAFF.

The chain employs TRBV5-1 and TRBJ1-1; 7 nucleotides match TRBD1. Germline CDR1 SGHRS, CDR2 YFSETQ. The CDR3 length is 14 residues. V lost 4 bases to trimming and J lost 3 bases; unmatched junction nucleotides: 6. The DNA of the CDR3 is TGCGCCAGCAGCACCCAAGGGGGCCACACTGAAGCTTTCTTT. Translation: CASSTQGGHTEAFF.

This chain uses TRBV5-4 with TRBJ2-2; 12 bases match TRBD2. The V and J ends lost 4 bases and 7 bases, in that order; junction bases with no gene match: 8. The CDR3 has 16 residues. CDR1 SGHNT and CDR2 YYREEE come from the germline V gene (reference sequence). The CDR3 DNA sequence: TGTGCCAGCAGCCCGGGGGGACTAGCGGGCCTCGGGGAGCTGTTTTTT. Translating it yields CASSPGGLAGLGELFF.

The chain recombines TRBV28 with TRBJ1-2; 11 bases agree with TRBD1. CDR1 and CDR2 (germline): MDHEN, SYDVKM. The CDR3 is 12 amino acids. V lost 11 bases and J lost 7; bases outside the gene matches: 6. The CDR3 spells CASGQGVLGYTF. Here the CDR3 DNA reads TGTGCCTCGGGACAGGGGGTACTTGGCTACACCTTC.

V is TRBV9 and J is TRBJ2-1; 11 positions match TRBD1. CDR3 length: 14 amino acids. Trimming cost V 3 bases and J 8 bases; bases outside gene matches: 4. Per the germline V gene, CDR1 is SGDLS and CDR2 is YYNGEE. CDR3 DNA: TGTGCCAGCAGCGCCGGACAGGGGGCTTATGAGCAGTTCTTC. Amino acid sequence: CASSAGQGAYEQFF.

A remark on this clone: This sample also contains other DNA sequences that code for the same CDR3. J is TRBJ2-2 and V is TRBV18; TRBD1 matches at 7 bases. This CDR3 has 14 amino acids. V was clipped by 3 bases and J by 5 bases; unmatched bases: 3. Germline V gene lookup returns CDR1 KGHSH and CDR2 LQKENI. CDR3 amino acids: CASSPLQGTGELFF. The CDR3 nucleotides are TGTGCCAGCTCACCCTTACAGGGGACCGGGGAGCTGTTTTTT. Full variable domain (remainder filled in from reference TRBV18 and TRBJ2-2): NAGVMQNPRHLVRRRGQEARLRCSPMKGHSHVYWYRQLPEEGLKFMVYLQKENIIDESGMPKERFSAEFPKEGPSILRIQQVVRGDSAAYFCASSPLQGTGELFFGEGSRLTVL.

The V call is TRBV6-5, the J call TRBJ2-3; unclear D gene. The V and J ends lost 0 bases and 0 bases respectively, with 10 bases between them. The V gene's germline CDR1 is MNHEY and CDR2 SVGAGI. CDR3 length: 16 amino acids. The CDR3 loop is CASSYSTTVSTDTQYF. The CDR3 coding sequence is TGTGCCAGCAGTTACTCGACGACTGTCAGCACAGATACGCAGTATTTT.

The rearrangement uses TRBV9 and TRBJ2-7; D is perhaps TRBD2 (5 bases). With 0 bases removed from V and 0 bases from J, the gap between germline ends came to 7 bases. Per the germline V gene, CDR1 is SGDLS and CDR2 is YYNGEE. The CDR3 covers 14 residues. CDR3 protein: CASSVDGSSYEQYF. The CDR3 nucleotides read TGTGCCAGCAGCGTAGATGGGAGCTCCTACGAGCAGTACTTC. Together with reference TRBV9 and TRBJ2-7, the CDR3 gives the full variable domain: DSGVTQTPKHLITATGQRVTLRCSPRSGDLSVYWYQQSLDQGLQFLIQYYNGEERAKGNILERFSAQQFPDLHSELNLSSLELGDSALYFCASSVDGSSYEQYFGPGTRLTVT.

CDR3 DNA sequence: TGTGCCAGTCGGGTAACCGCGGGACAGTCAGATACGCAGTATTTT. It encodes CASRVTAGQSDTQYF. V usage is TRBV7-6 and J usage is TRBJ2-3; TRBD1 might be the D (7 bases). Trimming stripped 9 bases from V and 4 bases from J, with 20 bases between. CDR3 length: 15 amino acids. Germline CDR1 reads SGHVS; CDR2 reads FNYEAQ.

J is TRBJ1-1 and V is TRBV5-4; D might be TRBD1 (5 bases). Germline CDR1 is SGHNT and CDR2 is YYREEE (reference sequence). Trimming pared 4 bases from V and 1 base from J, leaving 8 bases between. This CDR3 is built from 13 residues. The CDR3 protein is CASSDSSNTEAFF. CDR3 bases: TGTGCCAGCAGCGACAGTTCGAACACTGAAGCTTTCTTT.

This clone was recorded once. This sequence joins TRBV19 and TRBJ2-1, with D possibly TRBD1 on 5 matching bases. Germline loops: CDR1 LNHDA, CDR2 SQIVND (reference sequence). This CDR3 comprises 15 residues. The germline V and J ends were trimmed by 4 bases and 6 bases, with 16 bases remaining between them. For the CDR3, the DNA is TGTGCCAGTAGTACCGGACAAGCTAGTGGCAATGAGCAGTTCTTC. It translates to CASSTGQASGNEQFF. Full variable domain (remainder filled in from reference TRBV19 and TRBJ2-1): DGGITQSPKYLFRKEGQNVTLSCEQNLNHDAMYWYRQDPGQGLRLIYYSQIVNDFQKGDIAEGYSVSREKKESFPLTVTSAQKNPTAFYLCASSTGQASGNEQFFGPGTRLTVL.

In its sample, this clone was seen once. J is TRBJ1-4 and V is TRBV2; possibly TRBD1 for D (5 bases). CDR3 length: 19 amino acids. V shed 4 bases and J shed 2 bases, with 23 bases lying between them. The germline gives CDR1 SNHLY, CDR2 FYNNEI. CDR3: CASSGGEAGSGLTNEKLFF. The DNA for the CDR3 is TGTGCCAGCAGTGGGGGGGAGGCAGGGAGTGGATTGACTAATGAAAAACTGTTTTTT.

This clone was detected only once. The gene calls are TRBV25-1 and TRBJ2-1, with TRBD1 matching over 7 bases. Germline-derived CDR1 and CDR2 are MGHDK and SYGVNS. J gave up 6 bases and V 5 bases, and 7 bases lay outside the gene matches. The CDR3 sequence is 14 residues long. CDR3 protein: CASSPGQRVNEQFF. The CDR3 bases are TGTGCCAGCAGTCCGGGACAGAGAGTCAATGAGCAGTTCTTC.

The CDR3 DNA reads as TGTGCCAGCATAGGGAGTTCCGCAATGAACACTGAAGCTTTCTTT. This translates into CASIGSSAMNTEAFF. The chain combines TRBV6-5 with TRBJ1-1; no clear D gene. Trimming left V 7 bases short and J 0 bases short, with 15 bases between. The V gene's germline CDR1 is MNHEY and CDR2 SVGAGI. This CDR3 contains 15 residues.

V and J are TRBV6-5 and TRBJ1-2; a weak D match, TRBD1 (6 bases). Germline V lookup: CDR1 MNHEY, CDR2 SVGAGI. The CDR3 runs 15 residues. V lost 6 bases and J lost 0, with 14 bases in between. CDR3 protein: CASRDSLPSNYGYTF. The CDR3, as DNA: TGTGCCAGCAGGGACAGTTTACCCTCTAACTATGGCTACACCTTC.

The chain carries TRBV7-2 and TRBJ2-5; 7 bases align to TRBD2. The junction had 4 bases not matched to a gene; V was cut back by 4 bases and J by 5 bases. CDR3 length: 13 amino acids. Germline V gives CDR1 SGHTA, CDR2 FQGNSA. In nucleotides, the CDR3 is TGTGCCAGCAGCTCGGGACTACGGGAGACCCAGTACTTC. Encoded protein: CASSSGLRETQYF.

CDR3 coding DNA: TGTGCCAGCAAAGTGGCCAGCGGGGACACTGAAGCTTTCTTT. This translates into CASKVASGDTEAFF. V is TRBV6-5 and J is TRBJ1-1, with D unclear. Germline V lookup: CDR1 MNHEY, CDR2 SVGAGI. Trimming cost V 7 bases and J 3 bases, with 15 bases left between them. The CDR3 spans 14 residues.

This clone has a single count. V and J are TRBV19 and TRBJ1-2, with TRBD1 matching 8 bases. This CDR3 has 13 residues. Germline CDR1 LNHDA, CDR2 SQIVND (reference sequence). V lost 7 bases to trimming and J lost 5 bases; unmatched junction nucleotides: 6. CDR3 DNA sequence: TGTGCCAGTACTCCGACAGGGGTATATGGCTACACCTTC. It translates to CASTPTGVYGYTF.

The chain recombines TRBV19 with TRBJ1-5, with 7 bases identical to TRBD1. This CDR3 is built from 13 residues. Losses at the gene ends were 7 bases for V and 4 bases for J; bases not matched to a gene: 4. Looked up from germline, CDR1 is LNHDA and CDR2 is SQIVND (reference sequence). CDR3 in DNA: TGTGCCAGTACGGGACAGACTAATCAGCCCCAGCATTTT. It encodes CASTGQTNQPQHF. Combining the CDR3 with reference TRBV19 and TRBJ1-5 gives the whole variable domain DGGITQSPKYLFRKEGQNVTLSCEQNLNHDAMYWYRQDPGQGLRLIYYSQIVNDFQKGDIAEGYSVSREKKESFPLTVTSAQKNPTAFYLCASTGQTNQPQHFGDGTRLSIL.

This CDR3 reads CASASADRERLAKGLNTEAFF. CDR3 DNA: TGCGCCAGCGCATCCGCGGACAGGGAGAGGCTGGCAAAGGGTTTGAACACTGAAGCTTTCTTT. The chain has TRBV5-1 and TRBJ1-1, with 8 bases matching TRBD1. Per the germline V gene, CDR1 is SGHRS and CDR2 is YFSETQ. This CDR3 contains 21 residues. The V gene end was trimmed by 7 bases and the J gene end by 0 bases; junction bases not matched to a gene: 26.